The rows below give T cell receptor beta chains drawn from one sample of a study of blood T cell repertoires in COVID-19. This table comes from immunoSEQ multiplex PCR, and its TCRdb copy is limited to in-frame clones, with some not included. The table shows 230,000 or so clones, with 70% to 90% occurring only once. Sequencing used PBMCs or T cells enriched from blood (not recorded which). These receptors were collected from a woman in her thirties or forties with acute COVID-19. CDR3s include the opening cysteine and the closing phenylalanine or tryptophan. The order of the fields is CDR3 protein, CDR3 DNA, J gene, clone size, V gene, D gene, CDR3 length. A D gene is named only where the DNA matches it firmly. Part of the rows lack a size; the others show once, few, many or a class for expanded clones.

cdr3_aa: CSPLKILGNTEAFF
cdr3_nt: TGCAGCCCCCTTAAGATCCTAGGGAACACTGAAGCTTTCTTT
j_call: TRBJ1-1
clone_size: -
v_call: TRBV29-1
d_call: -
cdr3_length: 14

cdr3_aa: CASSQGGPSRDSGYNSPLHF
cdr3_nt: TGTGCCAGCAGCCAAGGTGGCCCTTCCCGGGACAGTGGGTATAATTCACCCCTCCACTTT
j_call: TRBJ1-6
clone_size: -
v_call: TRBV4-2
d_call: TRBD1
cdr3_length: 20

cdr3_aa: CASSETIHGQPQHF
cdr3_nt: TGTGCCAGCAGTGAAACTATCCACGGGCAGCCCCAGCATTTT
j_call: TRBJ1-5
clone_size: -
v_call: TRBV6-1
d_call: -
cdr3_length: 14

cdr3_aa: CASSPGRRGGYTF
cdr3_nt: TGTGCCAGCAGCCCAGGGAGGAGAGGTGGCTACACCTTC
j_call: TRBJ1-2
clone_size: -
v_call: TRBV12-3/TRBV12-4
d_call: -
cdr3_length: 13

cdr3_aa: CASSVAHRGNYGYTF
cdr3_nt: TGTGCCAGCAGCGTAGCCCACAGGGGTAACTATGGCTACACCTTC
j_call: TRBJ1-2
clone_size: -
v_call: TRBV9
d_call: TRBD1
cdr3_length: 15

cdr3_aa: CASSLASADTQYF
cdr3_nt: TGTGCCAGCAGCTTAGCGTCGGCAGATACGCAGTATTTT
j_call: TRBJ2-3
clone_size: few
v_call: TRBV7-8
d_call: -
cdr3_length: 13

cdr3_aa: CASSSPGQGSNQPQHF
cdr3_nt: TGTGCCAGCAGTTCGCCAGGACAGGGAAGCAATCAGCCCCAGCATTTT
j_call: TRBJ1-5
clone_size: -
v_call: TRBV28
d_call: TRBD1
cdr3_length: 16

cdr3_aa: CASSLFVVTDTQYF
cdr3_nt: TGTGCCAGCAGCTTATTTGTCGTCACAGATACGCAGTATTTT
j_call: TRBJ2-3
clone_size: -
v_call: TRBV7-2
d_call: -
cdr3_length: 14

cdr3_aa: CASSPRTGTEQYF
cdr3_nt: TGTGCCAGCAGCCCGCGGACAGGGACCGAGCAGTACTTC
j_call: TRBJ2-7
clone_size: -
v_call: TRBV7-2
d_call: TRBD1
cdr3_length: 13

cdr3_aa: CASSLDDSYGYTF
cdr3_nt: TGTGCCAGCAGTTTGGACGACAGCTATGGCTACACCTTC
j_call: TRBJ1-2
clone_size: -
v_call: TRBV28
d_call: -
cdr3_length: 13